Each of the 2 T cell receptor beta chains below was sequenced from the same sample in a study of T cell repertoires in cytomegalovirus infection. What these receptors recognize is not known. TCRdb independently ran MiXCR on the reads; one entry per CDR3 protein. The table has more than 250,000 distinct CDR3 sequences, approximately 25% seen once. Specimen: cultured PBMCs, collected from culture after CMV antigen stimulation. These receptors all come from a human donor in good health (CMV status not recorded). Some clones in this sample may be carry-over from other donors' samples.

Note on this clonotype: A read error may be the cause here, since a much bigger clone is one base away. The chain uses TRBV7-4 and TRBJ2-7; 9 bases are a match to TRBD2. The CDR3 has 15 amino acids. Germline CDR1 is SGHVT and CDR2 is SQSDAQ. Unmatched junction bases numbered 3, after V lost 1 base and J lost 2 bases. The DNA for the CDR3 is TGTGCCAGCAGCTTAGTGGCTAGCGGGACCTACGAGCAGTACTTC. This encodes CASSLVASGTYEQYF.

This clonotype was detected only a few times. The CDR3 reads CASSQEGGYEQYV. The CDR3 region has the DNA TGCGCCAGCAGCCAAGAAGGCGGCTACGAGCAGTACGTC. The chain combines TRBV4-1 with TRBJ2-7; D gene unclear. Trimming shortened V by 0 bases and J by 3 bases, and 6 bases separated the two germline ends. The CDR3 extends over 13 amino acids. Germline V gene sequence: CDR1 MGHRA, CDR2 YSYEKL.